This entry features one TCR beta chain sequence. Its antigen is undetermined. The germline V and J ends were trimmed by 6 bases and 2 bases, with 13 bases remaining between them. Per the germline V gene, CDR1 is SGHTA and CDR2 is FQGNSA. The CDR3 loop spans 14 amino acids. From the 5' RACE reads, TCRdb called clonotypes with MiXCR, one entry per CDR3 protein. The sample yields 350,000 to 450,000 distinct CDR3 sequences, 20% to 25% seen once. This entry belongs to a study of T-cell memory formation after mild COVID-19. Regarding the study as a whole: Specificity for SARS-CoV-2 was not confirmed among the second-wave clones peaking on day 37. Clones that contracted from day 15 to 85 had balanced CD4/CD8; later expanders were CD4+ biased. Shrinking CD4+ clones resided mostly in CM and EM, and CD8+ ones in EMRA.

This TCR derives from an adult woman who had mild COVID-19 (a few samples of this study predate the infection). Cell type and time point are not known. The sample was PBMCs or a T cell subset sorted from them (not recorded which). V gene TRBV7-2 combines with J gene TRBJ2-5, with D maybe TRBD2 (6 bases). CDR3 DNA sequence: TGTGCCAGCAGTTGGGACTGGAAACAAGAGACCCAGTACTTC. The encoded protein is CASSWDWKQETQYF.